Listed below are T cell receptor beta chains from one sample, sequenced in a study of shared clonotypes between healthy human individuals. Sequencing was performed with immunoSEQ multiplex PCR; in TCRdb, only in-frame clones are kept and a portion is missing. Of 2.5 million or so clones in the sample, roughly nine tenths are singletons; the top ten hold roughly 0.13%. Sequenced sample: naive CD4+ T cells sorted from blood. Every receptor here comes from a man younger than 35 in good health. Each CDR3 is given with its conserved first and last residue. The D gene is left open where the match is weak. Size tells how often a clone was seen (once, few, many) or the class of an expanded clone, and some rows leave it out.

>.|TRBJ1-5|TRBV18|.
TGTGCCAGCTCCAGGGGTCTAAATCAGCCCCAGCATTTT
CASSRGLNQPQHF
>.|TRBJ2-1|TRBV20-1|.
TGCAGTGCTAGAAGCAATGAGCAGTTCTTC
CSARSNEQFF
>.|TRBJ1-3|TRBV28|.
TGTGCCAGCAGTTTAGGGTCTGGAAACACCATATATTTT
CASSLGSGNTIYF
>.|TRBJ2-2|TRBV7-9|TRBD1
TGTGCCAGCAGCTGGTCAGACAGGGGAAGCACCGGGGAGCTGTTTTTT
CASSWSDRGSTGELFF
>.|TRBJ1-1|TRBV6-1|.
TGTGCCACTAACGGAGGGAGAGGGTTGGGGACTGAAGCTTTCTTT
CATNGGRGLGTEAFF
>.|TRBJ2-6|TRBV18|.
TGTGCCAGCTCACCCCCACTGGTTGGGGCCAACGTCCTGACTTTC
CASSPPLVGANVLTF
>few|TRBJ2-1|TRBV5-6|.
TGTGCCAGCAGCTTGGACTGGAGCTCCTACAATGAGCAGTTCTTC
CASSLDWSSYNEQFF
>.|TRBJ2-4|TRBV5-1|.
TGCGCCAGCAGCTTGGTTGAGGGGCTGGAAAACATTCAGTACTTC
CASSLVEGLENIQYF
>.|TRBJ2-5|TRBV2|TRBD2
TGTGCCAGCATGACTAGCAGGCAGACCCAGTACTTC
CASMTSRQTQYF
>.|TRBJ1-4|TRBV7-3|.
TGTGCCAGCAGCTTAACAGGGATAAAAAATGAAAAACTGTTTTTT
CASSLTGIKNEKLFF
>.|TRBJ1-3|TRBV28|.
TGTGCCACCACAAACTCGGTCTTTCGGGGCGGCTCTGGAAACACCATATATTTT
CATTNSVFRGGSGNTIYF
>.|TRBJ1-1|TRBV30|.
TGTGCCTGGAGCAAGTTAGGGGCCGCCACTGAAGCTTTCTTT
CAWSKLGAATEAFF
>.|TRBJ1-5|TRBV18|.
TGTGCCAGCTCTTCGGTCCCTACAGGGAACAATCAGCCCCAGCATTTT
CASSSVPTGNNQPQHF
>.|TRBJ1-6|TRBV18|TRBD1
TGTGCCAGCTCCTCAAGACAGGGGGCAGACTCACCCCTCCACTTT
CASSSRQGADSPLHF
>.|TRBJ1-2|TRBV6-1|.
TGTGCCAATGGGGGGACACCCAACTATGGTTACACCTTC
CANGGTPNYGYTF
>.|TRBJ2-7|TRBV6-5|.
TGTGCCAGCAGTTACTCGGACAGAGGGGCCTACGAGCAGTACTTC
CASSYSDRGAYEQYF
>.|TRBJ1-1|TRBV11-2|.
TGTGCCAGCAGCTTAGCGGGGGGAGGGACTGAAGCTTTCTTT
CASSLAGGGTEAFF
>.|TRBJ2-5|TRBV7-2|.
TGTGCCAGCATCACGCCGGGAGCCGGAGAGACCCAGTACTTC
CASITPGAGETQYF
>.|TRBJ2-1|TRBV10-3|TRBD1
TGTGCCATCAGCGTGGGACAGGGGGAGTCAGGGCAGTTCTTC
CAISVGQGESGQFF
>.|TRBJ2-7|TRBV18|.
TGTGCCAGCTCACCCAGACAGGGACTCGACGAGCAGTACTTC
CASSPRQGLDEQYF
>.|TRBJ2-5|TRBV30|TRBD1
TGTGCCTGGACCGCGGACAGGCAAGAGACCCAGTACTTC
CAWTADRQETQYF
>once|TRBJ2-7|TRBV7-8|TRBD2
TGTGCCAGCAGCTCCCGACTAGCGGGGGCCTCAATCTCCTACGAGCAGTACTTC
CASSSRLAGASISYEQYF
>few|TRBJ1-2|TRBV2|.
TGTGCCAGCAGTGACGGAAGCCTCGGCTACACCTTC
CASSDGSLGYTF
>.|TRBJ2-2|TRBV5-1|.
TGCGCCAGCAGCGTGGAACAGAACACCGGGGAGCTGTTTTTT
CASSVEQNTGELFF
>once|TRBJ2-5|TRBV6-1|.
TGTGCCAGCAGTGAACAAGGAGAGCAGTACTTC
CASSEQGEQYF
>.|TRBJ1-2|TRBV11-2|.
TGTGCCAGCAGCCCCACAGGGTACTATGGCTACACCTTC
CASSPTGYYGYTF
>.|TRBJ2-3|TRBV15|.
TGTGCCACCAGCAGAGATACGTTTTCTAGTACAGATACGCAGTATTTT
CATSRDTFSSTDTQYF
>once|TRBJ2-3|TRBV18|.
TGTGCCAGCTCACCCTCCCTCCAGCGCACAGATACGCAGTATTTT
CASSPSLQRTDTQYF
>once|TRBJ2-1|TRBV4-2|.
TGTGCCAGCAGCCAAGATCTTCGCCGGGATGAGCAGTTCTTC
CASSQDLRRDEQFF
>.|TRBJ2-1|TRBV11-2|TRBD2
TGTGCCAGCAGCTTAGACCTAGCGGGGTACAATGAGCAGTTCTTC
CASSLDLAGYNEQFF
>.|TRBJ2-2|TRBV19|TRBD1
TGTGCCAGTAGTACCTCAGGGGGCTACACCGGGGAGCTGTTTTTT
CASSTSGGYTGELFF
>.|TRBJ2-7|TRBV7-2|.
TGTGCCAGCAGCTTAGCGGAGCCAGGTCTATTCTACGAGCAGTACTTC
CASSLAEPGLFYEQYF
>.|TRBJ1-2|TRBV5-6|TRBD1
TGTGCCAGCAGCTTGGGAAAGGGACAGATATCTAACTATGGCTACACCTTC
CASSLGKGQISNYGYTF
>.|TRBJ2-2|TRBV12-1|.
TGTGCCAGCAGCTCGCACGGGCGGGGGTGGTGTACCGGGGAGCTGTTTTTT
CASSSHGRGWCTGELFF
>.|TRBJ1-4|TRBV18|.
TGTGCCAGCTCACCACCGCCGGGCTCCGGTGAAAAACTGTTTTTT
CASSPPPGSGEKLFF
>.|TRBJ2-7|TRBV5-6|.
TGTGCCAGCAGCTTGGTGGGGTCAGGGAGGTCCTACGAGCAGTACTTC
CASSLVGSGRSYEQYF
>few|TRBJ1-5|TRBV18|.
TGTGCCAGCACACGAGATAGCAATCAGCCCCAGCATTTT
CASTRDSNQPQHF
>.|TRBJ1-6|TRBV7-3|TRBD1
TGTGCCAGCAGCTTATCACGGGACAGAAATTCACCCCTCCACTTT
CASSLSRDRNSPLHF
>.|TRBJ2-5|TRBV5-1|.
TGCGCCAGCAGCTTGGGCGGGGTAGGGCCGGAGACCCAGTACTTC
CASSLGGVGPETQYF
>.|TRBJ1-1|TRBV19|TRBD1
TGTGCCAGCCAGACAGGGCCCATGAACACTGAAGCTTTCTTT
CASQTGPMNTEAFF
>once|TRBJ1-1|TRBV2|.
TGTGCCAGCACGTCAGGCGGGCCTAGAATCACTGAAGCTTTCTTT
CASTSGGPRITEAFF
>.|TRBJ2-1|TRBV4-3|TRBD2
TGCGCCAGCAGCCAAGATTCAGCGGGAAGAAGGAACAATGAGCAGTTCTTC
CASSQDSAGRRNNEQFF
>.|TRBJ1-3|TRBV6-1|.
TGTGCCAGCAGTGTAACCAACTATTGGGGGGACACCATATATTTT
CASSVTNYWGDTIYF
>.|TRBJ2-7|TRBV7-9|TRBD1
TGTGCCAGCAGCTTCCCGGGACAGGGGTACGAGCAGTACTTC
CASSFPGQGYEQYF
>.|TRBJ1-5|TRBV19|.
TGTGCCAGTAGTATAGTCGCAAATCCCGTAAATCAGCCCCAGCATTTT
CASSIVANPVNQPQHF
>.|TRBJ1-6|TRBV6-5|.
TGTGCCAGCAGTTACTCGCGGACGTATAATTCACCCCTCCACTTT
CASSYSRTYNSPLHF
>.|TRBJ2-7|TRBV28|.
TGTGCCAGCCGGGCGGCGGATTCCTACGAGCAGTACTTC
CASRAADSYEQYF
>few|TRBJ1-6|TRBV6-1|TRBD1
TGTGCCAGCAGGGCGCAGGGGGGGAATAATTCACCCCTCCACTTT
CASRAQGGNNSPLHF
>.|TRBJ2-2|TRBV19|TRBD2
TGTGCCAGTCGAGAGGGACTAACCGTAGGGGAGCTGTTTTTT
CASREGLTVGELFF
>.|TRBJ2-1|TRBV7-6|TRBD1
TGTGCCAGCAGCTTACCAGGGGGTAATGAGCAGTTCTTC
CASSLPGGNEQFF
>.|TRBJ2-6|TRBV4-2|TRBD1
TGTGCCAGCAGCCAAGATTATATGGGACAGGGGGTAGCTGGGGCCAACGTCCTGACTTTC
CASSQDYMGQGVAGANVLTF
>.|TRBJ1-2|TRBV5-4|.
TGTGCCAGCAGCTTGGTTGCCCAAGGGGCCTATGGCTACACCTTC
CASSLVAQGAYGYTF
>.|TRBJ2-2|TRBV18|.
TGTGCCAGCTCACCGGGACTCACCGGGGAGCTGTTTTTT
CASSPGLTGELFF